These T cell receptor beta chains were read from a single sample in a study of shared clonotypes between healthy human individuals. Some clones are missing from TCRdb's copy, which holds only in-frame ones; the method was immunoSEQ multiplex PCR. The sample shows over a million clones, around three quarters of them seen only once. Sample: memory CD4+ T cells from PBMCs. The receptors here all came from a man younger than 35 in good health. Some clones in this sample may be carry-over from other donors' samples. Both conserved end residues are part of each CDR3. The D gene is left open where the match is weak. Size tells how often a clone was seen (once, few, many) or the class of an expanded clone, and some rows leave it out.

j_gene: TRBJ2-1; abundance: -; d_gene: -; v_gene: TRBV10-1; CDR3nt: TGCGCCAGCAGTAATTACAATGAGCAGTTCTTC; CDR3aa: CASSNYNEQFF
j_gene: TRBJ2-2; abundance: -; d_gene: -; v_gene: TRBV19; CDR3nt: TGTGCCAGTAGGGTGGGTCCCCTGAACACCGGGGAGCTGTTTTTT; CDR3aa: CASRVGPLNTGELFF
j_gene: TRBJ2-7; abundance: -; d_gene: TRBD1; v_gene: TRBV27; CDR3nt: TGTGCCAGCAGTTTGATGGGACAGGCGTCCTACGAGCAGTACTTC; CDR3aa: CASSLMGQASYEQYF
j_gene: TRBJ1-2; abundance: -; d_gene: -; v_gene: TRBV15; CDR3nt: TGTGCCACCAGCACTGCGGACGATGGTGGCTACACCTTC; CDR3aa: CATSTADDGGYTF
j_gene: TRBJ1-1; abundance: -; d_gene: -; v_gene: TRBV19; CDR3nt: TGTGCCAGTAGTATTCCACCCGGCAGGGCGGGTACTGAAGCTTTCTTT; CDR3aa: CASSIPPGRAGTEAFF
j_gene: TRBJ2-5; abundance: -; d_gene: -; v_gene: TRBV7-9; CDR3nt: TGTGCCAGCAGCCGGGCCGAGGTAAAGGAAGAGACCCAGTACTTC; CDR3aa: CASSRAEVKEETQYF
j_gene: TRBJ2-3; abundance: -; d_gene: -; v_gene: TRBV9; CDR3nt: TGTGCCAGCAGCCCACCCTCCGCCCGGGCAGATACGCAGTATTTT; CDR3aa: CASSPPSARADTQYF
j_gene: TRBJ2-2; abundance: few; d_gene: -; v_gene: TRBV9; CDR3nt: TGTGCCAGCAGTTCTGGGACCAACACCGGGGAGCTGTTTTTT; CDR3aa: CASSSGTNTGELFF
j_gene: TRBJ2-1; abundance: -; d_gene: TRBD2; v_gene: TRBV10-2; CDR3nt: TGCGCCAGCAGTGAAGCGGGAGGCCCGCAGTTCTTC; CDR3aa: CASSEAGGPQFF
j_gene: TRBJ1-4; abundance: few; d_gene: TRBD1; v_gene: TRBV9; CDR3nt: TGTGCCAGCAGCGTAGAGGGGGCGCCTAATGAAAAACTGTTTTTT; CDR3aa: CASSVEGAPNEKLFF
j_gene: TRBJ1-5; abundance: -; d_gene: -; v_gene: TRBV7-8; CDR3nt: TGTGCCAGCAGCTTAGCCGGAGTGGGATCCCAGCCCCAGCATTTT; CDR3aa: CASSLAGVGSQPQHF
j_gene: TRBJ1-3; abundance: once; d_gene: -; v_gene: TRBV19; CDR3nt: TGTGCCAGTAGACTACCGGGAGCAGGAAACACCATATATTTT; CDR3aa: CASRLPGAGNTIYF
j_gene: TRBJ2-2; abundance: -; d_gene: -; v_gene: TRBV4-2; CDR3nt: TGTGCCAGCAGCCACAAGGGGAAGCAGGGGTCCGCCGGGGAGCTGTTTTTT; CDR3aa: CASSHKGKQGSAGELFF
j_gene: TRBJ2-1; abundance: -; d_gene: TRBD2; v_gene: TRBV29-1; CDR3nt: TGCAGCGTTGACCGGGGACTAGCGGGAGGGCGACACAATGAGCAGTTCTTC; CDR3aa: CSVDRGLAGGRHNEQFF
j_gene: TRBJ2-7; abundance: -; d_gene: TRBD2; v_gene: TRBV28; CDR3nt: TGTGCCATTCTAGCGGGAGTGAGGCGTGGAGAGCAGTACTTC; CDR3aa: CAILAGVRRGEQYF
j_gene: TRBJ2-7; abundance: -; d_gene: -; v_gene: TRBV10-1; CDR3nt: TGCGCCAGCAGAGACAGGCAGCAGTACTTC; CDR3aa: CASRDRQQYF
j_gene: TRBJ2-5; abundance: -; d_gene: -; v_gene: TRBV29-1; CDR3nt: TGCAGCGTTGTGACTGGGGAGACCCAGTACTTC; CDR3aa: CSVVTGETQYF
j_gene: TRBJ2-5; abundance: -; d_gene: -; v_gene: TRBV5-1; CDR3nt: TGCGCCAGCAGCTTGGGACCTATACAGGGTGGAGAGACCCAGTACTTC; CDR3aa: CASSLGPIQGGETQYF
j_gene: TRBJ2-7; abundance: once; d_gene: -; v_gene: TRBV9; CDR3nt: TGTGCCAGCAGCCCAGGTGTCCTTGGCGAGCAGTACTTC; CDR3aa: CASSPGVLGEQYF
j_gene: TRBJ1-2; abundance: once; d_gene: -; v_gene: TRBV9; CDR3nt: TGTGCCAGCAGCGGACGCAGTCCTTTCTATGGCTACACCTTC; CDR3aa: CASSGRSPFYGYTF
j_gene: TRBJ2-6; abundance: few; d_gene: -; v_gene: TRBV9; CDR3nt: TGTGCCAGCAGCGCCGGTGGGGGGGGCGCTGGGGCCAACGTCCTGACTTTC; CDR3aa: CASSAGGGGAGANVLTF
j_gene: TRBJ1-5; abundance: -; d_gene: -; v_gene: TRBV12-1; CDR3nt: TGTGCCAGCCACCCCGAATTAGGGCAGCCCCAGCATTTT; CDR3aa: CASHPELGQPQHF
j_gene: TRBJ1-1; abundance: -; d_gene: -; v_gene: TRBV6-5; CDR3nt: TGTGCCAGCAGTTACTCGGCGGTGAACACTGAAGCTTTCTTT; CDR3aa: CASSYSAVNTEAFF
j_gene: TRBJ2-3; abundance: once; d_gene: TRBD2; v_gene: TRBV29-1; CDR3nt: TGCAGCGTTGTGTTCGGGAGGGATAGCACAGATACGCAGTATTTT; CDR3aa: CSVVFGRDSTDTQYF
j_gene: TRBJ2-7; abundance: -; d_gene: -; v_gene: TRBV5-1; CDR3nt: TGCGCCAGCAGCCCATCGGCGGGACGCTACGAGCAGTACTTC; CDR3aa: CASSPSAGRYEQYF
j_gene: TRBJ2-7; abundance: -; d_gene: TRBD2; v_gene: TRBV7-8; CDR3nt: TGTGCCAGCAGCTCACGGGACTACCCAGGGGAGCAGTACTTC; CDR3aa: CASSSRDYPGEQYF
j_gene: TRBJ2-3; abundance: few; d_gene: -; v_gene: TRBV6-1; CDR3nt: TGTGCCAGCATCCAGGGGGGAACAGATACGCAGTATTTT; CDR3aa: CASIQGGTDTQYF
j_gene: TRBJ1-4; abundance: -; d_gene: -; v_gene: TRBV7-2; CDR3nt: TGTGCCAGCAGCTTAGGGAGGACTAATGAAAAACTGTTTTTT; CDR3aa: CASSLGRTNEKLFF
j_gene: TRBJ1-5; abundance: -; d_gene: -; v_gene: TRBV28; CDR3nt: TGTGCCAGCAGTAGCGGAGGGTTTCGAGGTCAGCCCCAGCATTTT; CDR3aa: CASSSGGFRGQPQHF
j_gene: TRBJ2-4; abundance: -; d_gene: -; v_gene: TRBV4-2; CDR3nt: TGTGCCAGCAGCCCTCTGGAGGCCGAAAACATTCAGTACTTC; CDR3aa: CASSPLEAENIQYF
j_gene: TRBJ2-7; abundance: -; d_gene: TRBD1; v_gene: TRBV28; CDR3nt: TGTGCCAGCGCTCCAGCAGGGGGAACCTACGAGCAGTACTTC; CDR3aa: CASAPAGGTYEQYF
j_gene: TRBJ2-7; abundance: -; d_gene: -; v_gene: TRBV28; CDR3nt: TGTGCCAGCAGTTCGGGACTGAGGGAGCAGTACTTC; CDR3aa: CASSSGLREQYF
j_gene: TRBJ2-2; abundance: -; d_gene: -; v_gene: TRBV27; CDR3nt: TGTGCCAGCAGTTTCGAACAGGACGGGTTCTGGGCCGGGGAGCTGTTTTTT; CDR3aa: CASSFEQDGFWAGELFF
j_gene: TRBJ2-4; abundance: -; d_gene: -; v_gene: TRBV9; CDR3nt: TGTGCCAGCAGCGAGACCCCAGCCAAAAACATTCAGTACTTC; CDR3aa: CASSETPAKNIQYF
j_gene: TRBJ1-1; abundance: -; d_gene: -; v_gene: TRBV28; CDR3nt: TGTGCCAGCAGTTTCGATGCGAACACTGAAGCTTTCTTT; CDR3aa: CASSFDANTEAFF
j_gene: TRBJ2-5; abundance: -; d_gene: -; v_gene: TRBV28; CDR3nt: TGCGCCAGCAGTTTATTGGGTCCCCAAGAGACCCAGTACTTC; CDR3aa: CASSLLGPQETQYF
j_gene: TRBJ2-5; abundance: -; d_gene: TRBD1; v_gene: TRBV2; CDR3nt: TGTGCCAGCAGCTACAGGGGGCAACAAGAGACCCAGTACTTC; CDR3aa: CASSYRGQQETQYF
j_gene: TRBJ2-6; abundance: -; d_gene: -; v_gene: TRBV29-1; CDR3nt: TGCAGCGTTGGCGCAACAGCTGGGGCCAACGTCCTGACTTTC; CDR3aa: CSVGATAGANVLTF
j_gene: TRBJ1-1; abundance: -; d_gene: -; v_gene: TRBV9; CDR3nt: TGTGCCAGCAGCGTAAGCAGGGACACTGAAGCTTTCTTT; CDR3aa: CASSVSRDTEAFF
j_gene: TRBJ1-1; abundance: -; d_gene: -; v_gene: TRBV5-1; CDR3nt: TGCGCCAGCAGCAGGGGGGTTACCATGAACACTGAAGCTTTCTTT; CDR3aa: CASSRGVTMNTEAFF
j_gene: TRBJ2-5; abundance: once; d_gene: TRBD1; v_gene: TRBV27; CDR3nt: TGTGCCAGCTCCCGGGACAGGCGGGCCTGGACCCAGTACTTC; CDR3aa: CASSRDRRAWTQYF
j_gene: TRBJ2-1; abundance: -; d_gene: -; v_gene: TRBV6-6; CDR3nt: TGTGCCAGTTCACCACCGGGACCATCCTACAATGAGCAGTTCTTC; CDR3aa: CASSPPGPSYNEQFF
j_gene: TRBJ2-1; abundance: -; d_gene: -; v_gene: TRBV5-1; CDR3nt: TGCGCCAGCAGCCCTGTGGCAACCCAAGGGAATGAGCAGTTCTTC; CDR3aa: CASSPVATQGNEQFF
j_gene: TRBJ2-5; abundance: -; d_gene: -; v_gene: TRBV9; CDR3nt: TGTGCCAGCAGCGTAGGCATAGGGTGGGAGACCCAGTACTTC; CDR3aa: CASSVGIGWETQYF
j_gene: TRBJ1-1; abundance: -; d_gene: -; v_gene: TRBV6-1; CDR3nt: TGTGCCAGCAGAGGGACATTCCAGAGCACTGAAGCTTTCTTT; CDR3aa: CASRGTFQSTEAFF
j_gene: TRBJ2-6; abundance: -; d_gene: -; v_gene: TRBV11-2; CDR3nt: TGTGCCAGCAGCTTAGATCCAGGGCCTGGGGCCAACGTCCTGACTTTC; CDR3aa: CASSLDPGPGANVLTF
j_gene: TRBJ1-4; abundance: -; d_gene: TRBD1; v_gene: TRBV5-1; CDR3nt: TGCGCCAGCAGCTTGGAGACAGGGGTGGAGGAAAAACTGTTTTTT; CDR3aa: CASSLETGVEEKLFF
j_gene: TRBJ2-7; abundance: -; d_gene: -; v_gene: TRBV10-3; CDR3nt: TGTGCCATCAGTGAGGTTTCTGGGTGGGCGACGGGGATTTCCTACGAGCAGTACTTC; CDR3aa: CAISEVSGWATGISYEQYF
j_gene: TRBJ2-2; abundance: -; d_gene: TRBD2; v_gene: TRBV9; CDR3nt: TGTGCCAGCAGCCGACTAGCGGAGAACACCGGGGAGCTGTTTTTT; CDR3aa: CASSRLAENTGELFF
j_gene: TRBJ2-7; abundance: -; d_gene: -; v_gene: TRBV11-2; CDR3nt: TGTGCCAGCAGCTACGACCCCATGTACGAGCAGTACTTC; CDR3aa: CASSYDPMYEQYF
j_gene: TRBJ2-7; abundance: -; d_gene: TRBD1; v_gene: TRBV5-1; CDR3nt: TGCGCCAGCAGCTACGAACAGGGGGCCCATAACGAGCAGTACTTC; CDR3aa: CASSYEQGAHNEQYF
j_gene: TRBJ1-2; abundance: -; d_gene: -; v_gene: TRBV11-2; CDR3nt: TGTGCCAGCAGCCGGGACTATGGCTACACCTTC; CDR3aa: CASSRDYGYTF
j_gene: TRBJ2-5; abundance: -; d_gene: -; v_gene: TRBV6-1; CDR3nt: TGTGCCAGCATCCGACCAGAAGACGGGCTACTCTACTTC; CDR3aa: CASIRPEDGLLYF